This TCR beta chain was captured by sequencing in a study of preoperative IRX-2 immunotherapy in early breast cancer. A remark on this clone: Germline and junction disagree at one end, which may indicate a read error.

Germline-derived CDR1 and CDR2 are MNHEY and SVGAGI. The CDR3 is made up of 11 amino acids. Data came from immunoSEQ multiplex PCR; TCRdb stores just in-frame clones and leaves some out. The profile shows around 57,000 clones, roughly 94% of them singletons. Treatment given: preoperative locoregional IRX-2 cytokine immunotherapy. Patients received preoperative, locoregional IRX-2 cytokine immunotherapy in a phase Ib study. This rearrangement joins TRBV6-5 to TRBJ2-7; D may be TRBD2 (5 bases). This TCR was recovered from a human donor with breast cancer. The material was obtained from a patient treated with IRX-2 immunotherapy. This CDR3 reads CAISRGMEQYF. The CDR3, as DNA: TGTGCCATCAGTCGAGGGATGGAGCAGTACTTC.